This note documents a single TCR beta chain sequence. Its antigen is currently unknown. This sample is drawn from a study of T cell responses to AZD1222 COVID-19 vaccine. General study results and limits: Among AZD1222 vaccinees, only 5 or 6 were seropositive at baseline.

Some clones are missing from TCRdb's copy, which holds only in-frame ones; the method was immunoSEQ multiplex PCR. Altogether about 120,000 clones are present, approximately 91% being singletons, with the ten largest covering approximately 4.2%. Trimming took 2 bases from V and 2 from J; bases not matched to a gene: 3. The CDR3 has 15 residues. The germline CDR1 and CDR2 sequences are LGHDT and YNNKEL (reference sequence). The chain links TRBV3-1 (or the pseudogene TRBV3-2) to TRBJ2-1, with 7 bases aligning to TRBD1. This TCR came from an adult in good health. This specimen was peripheral blood, taken on day 0 of AZD1222 vaccination. The CDR3 sequence: CASSQRQGTYNEQFF. CDR3 DNA sequence: TGTGCCAGCAGCCAACGACAGGGAACCTACAATGAGCAGTTCTTC.